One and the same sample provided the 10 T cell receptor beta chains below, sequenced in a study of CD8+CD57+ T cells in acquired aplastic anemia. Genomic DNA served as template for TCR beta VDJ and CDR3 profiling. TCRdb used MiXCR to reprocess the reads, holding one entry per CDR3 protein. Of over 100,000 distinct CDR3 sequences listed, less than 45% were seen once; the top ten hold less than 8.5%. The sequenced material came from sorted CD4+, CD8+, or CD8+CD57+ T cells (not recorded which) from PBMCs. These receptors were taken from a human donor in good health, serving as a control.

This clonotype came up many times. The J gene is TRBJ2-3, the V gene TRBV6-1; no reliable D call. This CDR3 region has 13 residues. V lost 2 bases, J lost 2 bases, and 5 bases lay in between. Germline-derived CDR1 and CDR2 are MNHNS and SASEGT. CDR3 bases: TGTGCCAGCAGTGAAATATCCACAGATACGCAGTATTTT. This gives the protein CASSEISTDTQYF.

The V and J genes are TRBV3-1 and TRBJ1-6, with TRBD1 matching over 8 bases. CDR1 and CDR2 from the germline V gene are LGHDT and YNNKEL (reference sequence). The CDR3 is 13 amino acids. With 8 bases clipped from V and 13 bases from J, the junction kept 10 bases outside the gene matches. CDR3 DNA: TGTGCCAGCGGCCCCTTCAGGGGGCGGCCCCTCCACTTT. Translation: CASGPFRGRPLHF.

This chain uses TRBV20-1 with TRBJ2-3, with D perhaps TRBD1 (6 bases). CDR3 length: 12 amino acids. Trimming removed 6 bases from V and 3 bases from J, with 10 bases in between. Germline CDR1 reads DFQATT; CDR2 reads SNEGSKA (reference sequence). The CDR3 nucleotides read TGCAGTGCCACCGGGACAACAGATACGCAGTATTTT. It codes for CSATGTTDTQYF.

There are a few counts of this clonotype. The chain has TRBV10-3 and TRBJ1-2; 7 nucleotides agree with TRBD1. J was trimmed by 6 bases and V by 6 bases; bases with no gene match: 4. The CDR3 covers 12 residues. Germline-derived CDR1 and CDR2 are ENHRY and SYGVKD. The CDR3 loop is CAISATGDGYTF. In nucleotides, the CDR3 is TGTGCCATCAGCGCCACAGGGGATGGCTACACCTTC.

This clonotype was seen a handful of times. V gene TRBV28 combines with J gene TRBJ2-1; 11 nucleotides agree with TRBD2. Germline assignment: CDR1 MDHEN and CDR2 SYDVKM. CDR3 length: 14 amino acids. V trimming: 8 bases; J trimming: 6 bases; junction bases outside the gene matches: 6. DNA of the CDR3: TGTGCCAGCGGAACTAGCGGGAGTGTCAATGAGCAGTTCTTC. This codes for CASGTSGSVNEQFF.

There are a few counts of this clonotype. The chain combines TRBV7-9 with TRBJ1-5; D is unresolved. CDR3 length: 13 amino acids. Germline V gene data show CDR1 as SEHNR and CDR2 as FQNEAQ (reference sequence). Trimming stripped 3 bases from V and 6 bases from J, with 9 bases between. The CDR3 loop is CASSLGSGQPQHF. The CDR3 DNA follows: TGTGCCAGCAGCTTGGGGTCTGGTCAGCCCCAGCATTTT.

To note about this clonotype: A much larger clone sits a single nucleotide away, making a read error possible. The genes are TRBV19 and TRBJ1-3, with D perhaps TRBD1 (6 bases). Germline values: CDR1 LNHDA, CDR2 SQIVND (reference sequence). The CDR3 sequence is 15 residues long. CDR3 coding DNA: TGTGCCAGTGGTATTACCGGGACATCTGGAAACACCATATATTTT. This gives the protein CASGITGTSGNTIYF.

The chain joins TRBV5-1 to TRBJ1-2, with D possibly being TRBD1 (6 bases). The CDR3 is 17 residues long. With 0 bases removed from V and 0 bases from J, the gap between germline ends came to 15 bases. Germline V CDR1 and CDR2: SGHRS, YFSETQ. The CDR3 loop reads CASSLEGDRPTNYGYTF. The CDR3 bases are TGCGCCAGCAGCTTGGAGGGGGACCGACCCACTAACTATGGCTACACCTTC.

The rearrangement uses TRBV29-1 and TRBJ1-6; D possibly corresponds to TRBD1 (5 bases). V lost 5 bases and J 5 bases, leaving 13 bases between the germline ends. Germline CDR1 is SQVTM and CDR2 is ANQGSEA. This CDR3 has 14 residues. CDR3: CSVQTEIDNSPLHF. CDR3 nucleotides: TGCAGCGTTCAGACAGAGATTGATAATTCACCCCTCCACTTT.

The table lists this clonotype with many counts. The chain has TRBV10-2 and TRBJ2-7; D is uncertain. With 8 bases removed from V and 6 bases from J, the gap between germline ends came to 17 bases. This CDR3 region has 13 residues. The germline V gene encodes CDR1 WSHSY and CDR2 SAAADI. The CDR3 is CASGVGRGGEQYF. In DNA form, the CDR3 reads TGCGCCAGCGGTGTCGGTCGTGGCGGCGAGCAGTACTTC.